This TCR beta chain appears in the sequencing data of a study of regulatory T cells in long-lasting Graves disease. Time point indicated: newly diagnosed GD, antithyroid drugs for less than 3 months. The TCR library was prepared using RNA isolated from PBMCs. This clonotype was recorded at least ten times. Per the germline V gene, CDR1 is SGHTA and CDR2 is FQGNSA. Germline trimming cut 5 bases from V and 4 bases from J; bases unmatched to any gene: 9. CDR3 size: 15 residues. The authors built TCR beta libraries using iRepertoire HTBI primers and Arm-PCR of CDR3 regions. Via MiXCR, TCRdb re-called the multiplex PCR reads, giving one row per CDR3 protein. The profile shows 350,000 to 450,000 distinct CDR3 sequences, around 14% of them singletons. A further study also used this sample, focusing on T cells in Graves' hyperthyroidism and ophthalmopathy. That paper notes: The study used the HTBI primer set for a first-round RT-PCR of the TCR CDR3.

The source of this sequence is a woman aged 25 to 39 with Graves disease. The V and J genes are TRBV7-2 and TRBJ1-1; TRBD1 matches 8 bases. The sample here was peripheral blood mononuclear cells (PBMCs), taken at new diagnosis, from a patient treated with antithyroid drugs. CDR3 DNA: TGTGCCAGCAGCGCTCGACAGGGGCAGGGCACTGAAGCTTTCTTT. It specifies CASSARQGQGTEAFF. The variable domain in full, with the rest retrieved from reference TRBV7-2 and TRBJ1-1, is GAGVSQSPSNKVTEKGKDVELRCDPISGHTALYWYRQSLGQGLEFLIYFQGNSAPDKSGLPSDRFSAERTGGSVSTLTIQRTQQEDSAVYLCASSARQGQGTEAFFGQGTRLTVV.